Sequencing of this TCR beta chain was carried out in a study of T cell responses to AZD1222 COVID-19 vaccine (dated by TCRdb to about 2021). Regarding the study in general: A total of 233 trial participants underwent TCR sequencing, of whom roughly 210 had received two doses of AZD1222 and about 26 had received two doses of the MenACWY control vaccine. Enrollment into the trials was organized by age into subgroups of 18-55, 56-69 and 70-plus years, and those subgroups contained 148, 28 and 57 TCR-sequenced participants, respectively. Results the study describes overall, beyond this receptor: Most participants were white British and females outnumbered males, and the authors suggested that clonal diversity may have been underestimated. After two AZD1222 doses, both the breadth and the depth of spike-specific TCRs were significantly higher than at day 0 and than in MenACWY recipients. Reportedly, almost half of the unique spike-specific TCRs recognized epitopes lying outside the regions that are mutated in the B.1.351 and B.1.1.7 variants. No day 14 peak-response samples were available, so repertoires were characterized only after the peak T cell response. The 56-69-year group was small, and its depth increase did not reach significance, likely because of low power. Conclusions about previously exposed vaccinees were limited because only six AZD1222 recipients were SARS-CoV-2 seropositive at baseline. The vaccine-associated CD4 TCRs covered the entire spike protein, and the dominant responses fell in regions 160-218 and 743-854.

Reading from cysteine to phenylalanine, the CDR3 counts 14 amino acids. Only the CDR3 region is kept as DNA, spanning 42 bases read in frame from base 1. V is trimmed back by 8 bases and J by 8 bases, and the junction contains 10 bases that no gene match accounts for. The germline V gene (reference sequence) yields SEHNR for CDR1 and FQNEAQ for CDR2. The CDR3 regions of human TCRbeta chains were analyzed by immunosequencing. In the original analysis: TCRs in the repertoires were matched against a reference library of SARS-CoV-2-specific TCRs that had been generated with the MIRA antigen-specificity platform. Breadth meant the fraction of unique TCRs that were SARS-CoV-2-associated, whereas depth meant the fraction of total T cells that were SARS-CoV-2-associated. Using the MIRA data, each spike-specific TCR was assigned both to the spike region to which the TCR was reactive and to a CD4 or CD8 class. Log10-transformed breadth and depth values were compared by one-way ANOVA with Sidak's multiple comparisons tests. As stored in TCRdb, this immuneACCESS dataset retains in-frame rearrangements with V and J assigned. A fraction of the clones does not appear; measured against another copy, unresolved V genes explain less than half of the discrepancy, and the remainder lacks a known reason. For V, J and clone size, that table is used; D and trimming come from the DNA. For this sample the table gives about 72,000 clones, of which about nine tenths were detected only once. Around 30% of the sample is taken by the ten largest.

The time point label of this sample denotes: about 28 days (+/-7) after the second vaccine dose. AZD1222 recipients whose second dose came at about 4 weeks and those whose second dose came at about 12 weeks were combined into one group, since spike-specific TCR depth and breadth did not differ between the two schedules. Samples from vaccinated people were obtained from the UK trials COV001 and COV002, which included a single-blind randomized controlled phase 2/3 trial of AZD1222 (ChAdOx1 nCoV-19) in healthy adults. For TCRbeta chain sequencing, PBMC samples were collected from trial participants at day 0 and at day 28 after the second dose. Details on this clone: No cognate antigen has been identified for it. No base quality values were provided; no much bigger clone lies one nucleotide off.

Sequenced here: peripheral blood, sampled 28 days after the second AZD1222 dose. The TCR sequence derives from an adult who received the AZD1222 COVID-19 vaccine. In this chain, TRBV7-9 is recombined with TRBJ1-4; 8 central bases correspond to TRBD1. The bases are TGTGCCAGCCGGAGGGGACAGGAGGTAGAAAAACTGTTTTTT. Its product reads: CASRRGQEVEKLFF. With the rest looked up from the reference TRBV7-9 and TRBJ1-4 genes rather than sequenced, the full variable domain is DTGVSQNPRHKITKRGQNVTFRCDPISEHNRLYWYRQTLGQGPEFLTYFQNEAQLEKSRLLSDRFSAERPKGSFSTLEIQRTEQGDSAMYLCASRRGQEVEKLFFGSGTQLSVL.